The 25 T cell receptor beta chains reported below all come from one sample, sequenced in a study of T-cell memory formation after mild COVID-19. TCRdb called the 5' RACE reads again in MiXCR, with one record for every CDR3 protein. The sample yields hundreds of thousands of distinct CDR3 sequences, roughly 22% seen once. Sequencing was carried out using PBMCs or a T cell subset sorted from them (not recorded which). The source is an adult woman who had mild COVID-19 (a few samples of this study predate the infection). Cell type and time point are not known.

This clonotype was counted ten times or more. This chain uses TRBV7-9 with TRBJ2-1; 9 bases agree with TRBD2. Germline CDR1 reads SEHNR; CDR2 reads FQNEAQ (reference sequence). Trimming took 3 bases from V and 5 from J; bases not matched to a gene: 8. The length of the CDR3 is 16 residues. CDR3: CASSLAGTSPNNEQFF. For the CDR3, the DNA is TGTGCCAGCAGCTTGGCCGGGACTAGCCCTAACAATGAGCAGTTCTTC.

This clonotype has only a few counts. CDR3 region: CASSMGQYNEQFF. CDR3 sequence (DNA): TGCGCCAGCAGCATGGGACAGTACAATGAGCAGTTCTTC. The rearrangement uses TRBV5-1 and TRBJ2-1; 7 bases agree with TRBD1. The CDR3 runs to 13 residues. J was trimmed by 4 bases and V by 4 bases; bases with no gene match: 2. Germline V gene lookup returns CDR1 SGHRS and CDR2 YFSETQ.

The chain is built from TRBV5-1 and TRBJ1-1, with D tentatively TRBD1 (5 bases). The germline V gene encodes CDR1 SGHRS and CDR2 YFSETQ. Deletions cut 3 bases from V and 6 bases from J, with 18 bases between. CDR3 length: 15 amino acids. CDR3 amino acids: CASSWDPNQVAEAFF. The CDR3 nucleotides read TGCGCCAGCAGCTGGGACCCAAATCAGGTAGCTGAAGCTTTCTTT.

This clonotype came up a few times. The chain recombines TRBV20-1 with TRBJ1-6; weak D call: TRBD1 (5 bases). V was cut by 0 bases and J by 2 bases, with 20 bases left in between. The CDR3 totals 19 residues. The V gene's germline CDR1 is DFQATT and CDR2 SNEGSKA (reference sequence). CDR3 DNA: TGCAGTGCTAGAGATCATGGGGGAAGGGGTTGGACCTATAATTCACCCCTCCACTTT. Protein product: CSARDHGGRGWTYNSPLHF.

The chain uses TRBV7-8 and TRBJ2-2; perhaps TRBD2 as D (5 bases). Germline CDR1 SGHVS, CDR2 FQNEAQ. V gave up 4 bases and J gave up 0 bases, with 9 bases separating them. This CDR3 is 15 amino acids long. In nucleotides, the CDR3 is TGTGCCAGCAGCTGGACTGGATCGAACACCGGGGAGCTGTTTTTT. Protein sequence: CASSWTGSNTGELFF.

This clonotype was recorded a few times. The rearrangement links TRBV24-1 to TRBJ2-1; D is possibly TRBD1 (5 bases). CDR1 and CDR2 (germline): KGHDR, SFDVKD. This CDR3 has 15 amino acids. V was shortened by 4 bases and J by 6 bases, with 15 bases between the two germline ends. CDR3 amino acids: CATSDPIGRGNEQFF. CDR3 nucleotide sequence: TGTGCCACCAGTGACCCGATCGGAAGGGGCAATGAGCAGTTCTTC.

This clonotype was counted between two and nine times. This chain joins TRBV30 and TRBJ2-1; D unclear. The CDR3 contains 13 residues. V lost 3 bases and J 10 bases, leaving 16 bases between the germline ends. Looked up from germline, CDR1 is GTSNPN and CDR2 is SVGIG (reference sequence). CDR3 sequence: CAWSPGWAGEQFF. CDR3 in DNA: TGTGCCTGGAGCCCCGGATGGGCCGGGGAGCAGTTCTTC.

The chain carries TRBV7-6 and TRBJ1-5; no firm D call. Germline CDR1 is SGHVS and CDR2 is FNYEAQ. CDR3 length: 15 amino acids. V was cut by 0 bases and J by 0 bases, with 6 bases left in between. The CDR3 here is CASSLARDSNQPQHF. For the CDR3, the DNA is TGTGCCAGCAGCTTAGCGCGGGATAGCAATCAGCCCCAGCATTTT. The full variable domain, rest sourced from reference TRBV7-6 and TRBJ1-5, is GAGVSQSPRYKVTKRGQDVALRCDPISGHVSLYWYRQALGQGPEFLTYFNYEAQQDKSGLPNDRFSAERPEGSISTLTIQRTEQRDSAMYRCASSLARDSNQPQHFGDGTRLSIL.

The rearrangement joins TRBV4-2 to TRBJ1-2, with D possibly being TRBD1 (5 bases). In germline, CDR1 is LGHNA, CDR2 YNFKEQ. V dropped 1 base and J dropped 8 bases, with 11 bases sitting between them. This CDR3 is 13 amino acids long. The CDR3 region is CASSQVGVNGYTF. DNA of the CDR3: TGTGCCAGCAGCCAAGTGGGGGTGAACGGCTACACCTTC.

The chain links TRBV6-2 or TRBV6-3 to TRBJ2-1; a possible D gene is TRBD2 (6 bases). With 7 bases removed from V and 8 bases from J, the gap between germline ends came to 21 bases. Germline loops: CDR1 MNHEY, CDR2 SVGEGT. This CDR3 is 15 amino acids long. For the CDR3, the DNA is TGTGCCAGCACCTGGGGTAGCCCCCCGGGGGATGAGCAGTTCTTC. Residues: CASTWGSPPGDEQFF.

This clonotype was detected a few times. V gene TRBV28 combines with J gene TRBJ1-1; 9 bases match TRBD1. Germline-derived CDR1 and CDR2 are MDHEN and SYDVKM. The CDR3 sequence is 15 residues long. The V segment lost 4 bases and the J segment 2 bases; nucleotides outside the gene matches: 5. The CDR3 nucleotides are TGTGCCAGCAGTTACAGGGGGCGCGTCAACACTGAAGCTTTCTTT. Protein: CASSYRGRVNTEAFF.

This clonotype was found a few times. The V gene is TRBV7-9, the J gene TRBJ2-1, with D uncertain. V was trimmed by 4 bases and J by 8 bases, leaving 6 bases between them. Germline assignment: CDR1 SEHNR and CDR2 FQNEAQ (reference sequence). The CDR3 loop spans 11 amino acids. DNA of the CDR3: TGTGCCAGCAGCTCCACCCATGAGCAGTTCTTC. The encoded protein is CASSSTHEQFF.

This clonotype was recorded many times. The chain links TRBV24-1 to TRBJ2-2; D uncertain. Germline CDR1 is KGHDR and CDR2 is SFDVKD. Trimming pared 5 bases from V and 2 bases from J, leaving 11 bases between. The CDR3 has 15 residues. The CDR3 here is CATSAPDQNTGELFF. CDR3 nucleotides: TGTGCCACCAGTGCCCCGGACCAAAACACCGGGGAGCTGTTTTTT.

CDR3: CASSPLIGDPTDTQYF. In DNA form, the CDR3 reads TGCGCCAGCAGCCCGCTAATCGGGGACCCCACAGATACGCAGTATTTT. The V gene is TRBV4-1, the J gene TRBJ2-3; either TRBD1 or TRBD2 may fit D (5 bases each). The germline CDR1 and CDR2 sequences are MGHRA and YSYEKL. The CDR3 contains 16 residues. The V gene lost 4 bases and the J gene lost 2 bases, with 16 bases spanning the gap.

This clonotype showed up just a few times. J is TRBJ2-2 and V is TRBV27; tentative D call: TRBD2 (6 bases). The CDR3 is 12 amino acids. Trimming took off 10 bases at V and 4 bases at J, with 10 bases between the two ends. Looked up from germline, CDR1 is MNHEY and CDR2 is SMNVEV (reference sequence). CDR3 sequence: CAIGRGTGELFF. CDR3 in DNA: TGTGCCATCGGGAGAGGCACCGGGGAGCTGTTTTTT.

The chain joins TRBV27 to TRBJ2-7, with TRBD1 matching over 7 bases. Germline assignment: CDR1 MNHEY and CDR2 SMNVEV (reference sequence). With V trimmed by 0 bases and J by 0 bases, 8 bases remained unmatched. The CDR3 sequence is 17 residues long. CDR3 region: CASSLSFTGASSYEQYF. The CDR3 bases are TGTGCCAGCAGTTTATCGTTTACAGGGGCAAGCTCCTACGAGCAGTACTTC.

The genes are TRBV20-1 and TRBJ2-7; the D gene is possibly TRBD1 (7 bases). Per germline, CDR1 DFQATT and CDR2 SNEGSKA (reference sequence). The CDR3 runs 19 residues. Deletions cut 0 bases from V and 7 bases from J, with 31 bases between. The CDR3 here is CSARDVVRRWDQGGREQYF. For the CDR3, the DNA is TGCAGTGCTAGAGACGTGGTTCGGCGTTGGGACCAGGGGGGTCGGGAGCAGTACTTC.

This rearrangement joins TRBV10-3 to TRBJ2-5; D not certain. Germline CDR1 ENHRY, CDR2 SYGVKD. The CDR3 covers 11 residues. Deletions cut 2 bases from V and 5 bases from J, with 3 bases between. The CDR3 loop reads CAISESETQYF. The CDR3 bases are TGTGCCATCAGTGAGAGTGAGACCCAGTACTTC.

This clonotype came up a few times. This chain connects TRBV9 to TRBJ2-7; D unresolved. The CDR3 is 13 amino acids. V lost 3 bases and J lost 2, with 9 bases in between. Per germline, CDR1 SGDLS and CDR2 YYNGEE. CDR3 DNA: TGTGCCAGCAGCGCCGACGGACCCTACGAGCAGTACTTC. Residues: CASSADGPYEQYF. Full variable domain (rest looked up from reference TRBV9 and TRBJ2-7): DSGVTQTPKHLITATGQRVTLRCSPRSGDLSVYWYQQSLDQGLQFLIQYYNGEERAKGNILERFSAQQFPDLHSELNLSSLELGDSALYFCASSADGPYEQYFGPGTRLTVT.

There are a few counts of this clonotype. In DNA form, the CDR3 reads TGTGCCAGCAGTCCTACAGGGGTCGCAGATACGCAGTATTTT. Translating it yields CASSPTGVADTQYF. The genes are TRBV12-3 or TRBV12-4 and TRBJ2-3; 7 positions match TRBD1. The V gene end was trimmed by 5 bases and the J gene end by 4 bases; junction bases not matched to a gene: 6. The CDR3 spans 14 residues.

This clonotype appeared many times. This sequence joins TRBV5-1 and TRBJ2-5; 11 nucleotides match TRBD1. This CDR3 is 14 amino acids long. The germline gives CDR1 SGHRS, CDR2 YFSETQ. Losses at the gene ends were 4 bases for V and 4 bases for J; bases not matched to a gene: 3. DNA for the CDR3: TGCGCCAGCAGCGCCGGGACAGGGGGAGAGACCCAGTACTTC. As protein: CASSAGTGGETQYF.

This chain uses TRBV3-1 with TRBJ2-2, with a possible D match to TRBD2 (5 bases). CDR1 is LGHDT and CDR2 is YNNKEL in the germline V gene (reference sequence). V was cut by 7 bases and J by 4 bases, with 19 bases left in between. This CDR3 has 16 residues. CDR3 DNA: TGTGCCAGCAAATTAGACTCCCTGGCGGGCACCGGGGAGCTGTTTTTT. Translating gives CASKLDSLAGTGELFF.

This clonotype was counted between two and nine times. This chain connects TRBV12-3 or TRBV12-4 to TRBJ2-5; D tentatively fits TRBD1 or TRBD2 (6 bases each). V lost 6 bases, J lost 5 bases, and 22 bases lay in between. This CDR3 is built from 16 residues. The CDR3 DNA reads TGTGCCAGCAGCCCCTACGGGAGAGGGGGTGGGGAGACCCAGTACTTC. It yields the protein CASSPYGRGGGETQYF.

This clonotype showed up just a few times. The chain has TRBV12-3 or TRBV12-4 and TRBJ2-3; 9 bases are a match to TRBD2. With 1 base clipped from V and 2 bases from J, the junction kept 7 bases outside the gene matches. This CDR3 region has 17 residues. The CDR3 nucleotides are TGTGCCAGCAGTTTAGAGGCCCTAGCGGGGCACACAGATACGCAGTATTTT. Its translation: CASSLEALAGHTDTQYF.

CDR3 DNA: TGCAGTGCTAGATTAGTGCGGGGTCAGCAGGGTGGCTACACCTTC. Its protein product is CSARLVRGQQGGYTF. This chain links TRBV20-1 with TRBJ1-2; tentatively, D is TRBD1 (5 bases). Germline CDR1 is DFQATT and CDR2 is SNEGSKA (reference sequence). The CDR3 is 15 amino acids. Deletions cut 2 bases from V and 7 bases from J, with 20 bases between.